This passage covers 28 T cell receptor beta chains from one sample sequenced in a study of CD8+CD57+ T cells in acquired aplastic anemia. TCR beta VDJ and CDR3 profiling used genomic DNA as template. Each CDR3 protein gets one entry after TCRdb re-called the reads with MiXCR. Of 75,000 to 80,000 distinct CDR3 sequences in the sample, roughly three quarters were seen once. In patients chosen for sequencing, flow cytometry had shown CD8+CD57+ cell expansion. The source material was sorted CD4+, CD8+, or CD8+CD57+ T cells (not recorded which) from PBMCs. These receptors were collected from a human donor with aplastic anemia.

The chain links TRBV20-1 to TRBJ2-7, with TRBD1 identical over 12 bases. CDR1 DFQATT and CDR2 SNEGSKA come from the germline V gene (reference sequence). Losses at the gene ends were 7 bases for V and 5 bases for J; bases not matched to a gene: 12. The CDR3 runs 15 residues. The CDR3 DNA follows: TGCAGTGTACGCACCCCGGGACAGGGGGCCCACGAGCAGTACTTC. Translation gives CSVRTPGQGAHEQYF.

V is TRBV19 and J is TRBJ1-3; weak D call: TRBD1 (5 bases). V gave up 8 bases and J gave up 7 bases, with 18 bases separating them. Germline CDR1 is LNHDA and CDR2 is SQIVND (reference sequence). The CDR3 extends over 14 amino acids. CDR3 in DNA: TGTGCCAGTGGAGACAGTTTGGGTACGAACACCATATATTTT. Residues: CASGDSLGTNTIYF.

The CDR3 reads CSARGGTRNQPQHF. For the CDR3, the DNA is TGCAGTGCTAGGGGGGGAACGCGCAATCAGCCCCAGCATTTT. The chain uses TRBV20-1 and TRBJ1-5; a possible D gene is TRBD1 (5 bases). The V gene lost 3 bases and the J gene lost 2 bases, with 11 bases spanning the gap. The CDR3 consists of 14 residues. Per germline, CDR1 DFQATT and CDR2 SNEGSKA (reference sequence).

V and J are TRBV7-9 and TRBJ2-1; unclear D gene. Trimming stripped 1 base from V and 8 bases from J, with 6 bases between. CDR1 is SEHNR and CDR2 is FQNEAQ in the germline V gene (reference sequence). This CDR3 has 12 residues. Here the CDR3 reads CASSLGWHEQFF. In DNA, the CDR3 is TGTGCCAGCAGCTTAGGGTGGCATGAGCAGTTCTTC.

The J gene is TRBJ2-7, the V gene TRBV6-1, with D perhaps matching TRBD2 (5 bases). The CDR3 is 13 residues long. Germline CDR1 and CDR2: MNHNS and SASEGT. The ends were cut back, 3 bases at V and 8 bases at J, with 14 bases in the middle. The CDR3 spells CASSEGLASKQYF. CDR3 coding DNA: TGTGCCAGCAGTGAGGGTCTAGCTTCAAAGCAGTACTTC.

V and J are TRBV11-3 and TRBJ1-1; D gene uncertain. The V gene lost 2 bases and the J gene lost 1 base, with 5 bases spanning the gap. The CDR3 length is 13 residues. Germline assignment: CDR1 SGHNT and CDR2 YENEEA. The CDR3 nucleotides are TGTGCCAGCAGCTTAATACCGAACACTGAAGCTTTCTTT. It specifies CASSLIPNTEAFF.

This clonotype was detected only a few times. This chain joins TRBV24-1 and TRBJ2-1; 7 bases are shared with TRBD2. CDR1 is KGHDR and CDR2 is SFDVKD in the germline V gene. Unmatched junction bases numbered 9, after V lost 3 bases and J lost 2 bases. This CDR3 is 17 amino acids long. The CDR3 here is CATSDPTSAGPYNEQFF. The DNA of the CDR3 is TGTGCCACCAGTGATCCTACTAGCGCGGGGCCCTACAATGAGCAGTTCTTC.

This clonotype was detected a few times. Being one base from a much bigger clone, this may be a read error. CDR3 nucleotide sequence: TGCAGTGCTAGGGACCTCGATAGCGGTCGAGGCTCCTACGAGCAGTACTTC. It translates to CSARDLDSGRGSYEQYF. V and J are TRBV20-1 and TRBJ2-7; a possible D gene is TRBD2 (6 bases). Germline V gene sequence: CDR1 DFQATT, CDR2 SNEGSKA (reference sequence). The V gene lost 3 bases and the J gene lost 0 bases, with 21 bases spanning the gap. The CDR3 consists of 17 residues.

This clonotype was counted ten times or more. The chain joins TRBV7-6 to TRBJ2-6; tentatively, D is TRBD1 (5 bases). Germline-derived CDR1 and CDR2 are SGHVS and FNYEAQ. The length of the CDR3 is 14 residues. The V and J ends lost 3 bases and 5 bases respectively, with 8 bases between them. The CDR3 region has the DNA TGTGCCAGCAGCTTGAAGGACAGGGCCAACGTCCTGACTTTC. It translates to CASSLKDRANVLTF.

The rearrangement joins TRBV7-6 to TRBJ2-3; TRBD2 aligns across 8 bases. The germline CDR1 and CDR2 sequences are SGHVS and FNYEAQ. With V trimmed by 5 bases and J by 6 bases, 4 bases remained unmatched. This CDR3 is 13 amino acids long. For the CDR3, the DNA is TGTGCCAGCAGCGACCGACTAGCGGATACGCAGTATTTT. This encodes CASSDRLADTQYF.

The chain is built from TRBV20-1 and TRBJ2-7; D is uncertain. Trimming removed 0 bases from V and 0 bases from J, with 12 bases in between. The CDR3 has 15 residues. Germline values: CDR1 DFQATT, CDR2 SNEGSKA (reference sequence). The CDR3 spells CSARERRTSSYEQYF. DNA of the CDR3: TGCAGTGCTAGAGAAAGGCGGACGAGCTCCTACGAGCAGTACTTC.

The gene calls are TRBV5-1 and TRBJ2-7; the match to TRBD1 covers 7 bases. This CDR3 is built from 15 residues. The germline V gene has CDR1 SGHRS and CDR2 YFSETQ. Losses at the gene ends were 4 bases for V and 2 bases for J; bases not matched to a gene: 9. The CDR3 bases are TGCGCCAGCAGCGTTACAGGGGTAAATCCCTACGAGCAGTACTTC. It specifies CASSVTGVNPYEQYF.

The gene calls are TRBV2 and TRBJ1-2; no clear D. V was trimmed by 5 bases and J by 0 bases, leaving 10 bases between them. The germline V gene has CDR1 SNHLY and CDR2 FYNNEI. The CDR3 extends over 14 amino acids. The CDR3 DNA follows: TGTGCCAGCAGTAATTGGGGTACTAACTATGGCTACACCTTC. The encoded protein is CASSNWGTNYGYTF.

The CDR3 loop is CASRLGVGGGKNTEAFF. CDR3 DNA: TGTGCCAGCCGGTTGGGTGTGGGAGGGGGGAAGAACACTGAAGCTTTCTTT. The rearrangement links TRBV19 to TRBJ1-1; D is possibly TRBD1 (6 bases). CDR1 is LNHDA and CDR2 is SQIVND in the germline V gene (reference sequence). V was clipped by 9 bases and J by 1 base, with 24 bases between them. CDR3 length equals 17 residues. Combining the CDR3 with reference TRBV19 and TRBJ1-1 gives the whole variable domain DGGITQSPKYLFRKEGQNVTLSCEQNLNHDAMYWYRQDPGQGLRLIYYSQIVNDFQKGDIAEGYSVSREKKESFPLTVTSAQKNPTAFYLCASRLGVGGGKNTEAFFGQGTRLTVV.

This clonotype was observed a handful of times. The chain joins TRBV19 to TRBJ1-6; tentative D call: TRBD1 (6 bases). Germline-derived CDR1 and CDR2 are LNHDA and SQIVND (reference sequence). Trimming stripped 6 bases from V and 9 bases from J, with 12 bases between. The CDR3 covers 13 residues. CDR3 protein: CASRKTGLSPLHF. As DNA, the CDR3 is TGTGCCAGTAGAAAAACAGGGCTTTCACCCCTCCACTTT.

The genes are TRBV6-1 and TRBJ1-1, with D perhaps matching TRBD1 (5 bases). V shed 6 bases and J shed 7 bases, with 9 bases lying between them. The CDR3 covers 11 residues. The germline CDR1 and CDR2 sequences are MNHNS and SASEGT. CDR3: CASRYTGEAFF. The CDR3 DNA follows: TGTGCCAGCAGATACACAGGTGAAGCTTTCTTT.

This chain joins TRBV20-1 and TRBJ2-5; D unresolved. This CDR3 contains 12 residues. Germline assignment: CDR1 DFQATT and CDR2 SNEGSKA (reference sequence). The CDR3 region is CSARRSRETQYF. The CDR3 DNA is TGCAGCGCCCGACGATCCCGAGAGACCCAGTACTTC.

This chain links TRBV10-3 with TRBJ1-1; TRBD1 matches at 7 bases. Germline CDR1 ENHRY, CDR2 SYGVKD. The junction had 9 bases not matched to a gene; V was cut back by 7 bases and J by 7 bases. This CDR3 has 13 amino acids. CDR3 sequence: CAIMMRQGGEAFF. In nucleotides, the CDR3 is TGTGCCATCATGATGCGACAGGGCGGTGAAGCTTTCTTT.

This rearrangement joins TRBV10-3 to TRBJ1-6, with D perhaps matching TRBD1 (6 bases). The germline CDR1 and CDR2 sequences are ENHRY and SYGVKD. The CDR3 extends over 13 amino acids. Trimming removed 10 bases from V and 5 bases from J, with 12 bases in between. The CDR3 sequence is CATRTVDNSPLHF. CDR3 nucleotides: TGTGCCACAAGGACAGTAGATAATTCACCCCTCCACTTT.

This chain joins TRBV25-1 and TRBJ1-1, with 7 bases aligning to TRBD1. The CDR3 has 16 amino acids. Germline CDR1 reads MGHDK; CDR2 reads SYGVNS. With 1 base clipped from V and 7 bases from J, the junction kept 12 bases outside the gene matches. CDR3 sequence: CASSESRVQGSGEAFF. Here the CDR3 DNA reads TGTGCCAGCAGTGAATCTAGGGTACAGGGGTCCGGTGAAGCTTTCTTT.

On this clonotype itself: Since no conserved phenylalanine or tryptophan closes the CDR3, a read error is the likely cause. The rearrangement uses TRBV4-2 and TRBJ1-2; possibly TRBD1 for D (5 bases). CDR1 is LGHNA, CDR2 YNFKEQ, per germline. CDR3 size: 16 residues. CDR3 nucleotide sequence: TGTGCCGGCAGCCAAGAAGTCGGGGGGACCAACTATGGCTACACCCTC. This sequence encodes CAGSQEVGGTNYGYTL.

The chain's CDR3 is CASSEGGGTSGYEQYF. CDR3 in DNA: TGTGCCAGCAGTGAAGGTGGAGGGACTAGCGGCTACGAGCAGTACTTC. The gene calls are TRBV2 and TRBJ2-7, with 11 bases that match TRBD2. From germline, CDR1 is SNHLY and CDR2 FYNNEI. Trimming cost V 1 base and J 3 bases; bases outside gene matches: 5. CDR3 length: 16 amino acids. Full variable domain (remainder filled in from reference TRBV2 and TRBJ2-7): EPEVTQTPSHQVTQMGQEVILRCVPISNHLYFYWYRQILGQKVEFLVSFYNNEISEKSEIFDDQFSVERPDGSNFTLKIRSTKLEDSAMYFCASSEGGGTSGYEQYFGPGTRLTVT.

The rearrangement uses TRBV20-1 and TRBJ2-5, with D possibly being TRBD2 (6 bases). The germline V gene has CDR1 DFQATT and CDR2 SNEGSKA (reference sequence). V was pared by 6 bases and J by 5 bases, with 19 bases between. The CDR3 contains 14 residues. CDR3 in DNA: TGCAGTGCGGGAATCCGGGAGCCCCGGGAGACCCAGTACTTC. This gives the protein CSAGIREPRETQYF.

The chain combines TRBV7-8 with TRBJ1-6, with 7 bases fitting TRBD1. V trimming: 6 bases; J trimming: 5 bases; junction bases outside the gene matches: 4. The CDR3 has 14 amino acids. CDR1 and CDR2 (germline): SGHVS, FQNEAQ. CDR3 loop: CASRGTVNNSPLHF. The CDR3 bases are TGTGCCAGCAGAGGGACAGTCAATAATTCACCCCTCCACTTT.

This clonotype has a count of ten or more. V and J are TRBV30 and TRBJ2-1, with 8 positions matching TRBD2. V gave up 3 bases and J gave up 5 bases; unmatched junction bases: 6. The CDR3 contains 14 residues. The germline V gene encodes CDR1 GTSNPN and CDR2 SVGIG (reference sequence). Here the CDR3 DNA reads TGTGCCTGGAGCGGGAGGGAGGACCACAATGAGCAGTTCTTC. Translating gives CAWSGREDHNEQFF.

This clonotype was recorded many times. The chain joins TRBV7-9 to TRBJ2-7, with D perhaps matching TRBD2 (6 bases). Germline V gives CDR1 SEHNR, CDR2 FQNEAQ (reference sequence). V lost 3 bases, J lost 1 base, and 13 bases lay in between. The CDR3 spans 15 residues. CDR3 sequence (DNA): TGTGCCAGCAGCTTTAGGGACTGGGGGTCCTACGAGCAGTACTTC. Its protein is CASSFRDWGSYEQYF.

The J gene is TRBJ1-6, the V gene TRBV6-5; D is possibly TRBD1 (5 bases). Germline V gene lookup returns CDR1 MNHEY and CDR2 SVGAGI. The ends were cut back, 0 bases at V and 6 bases at J, with 9 bases in the middle. The CDR3 runs 15 residues. CDR3 DNA sequence: TGTGCCAGCAGTTACTCGATGGGGCGTAATTCACCCCTCCACTTT. Residues: CASSYSMGRNSPLHF.

The chain couples TRBV7-9 to TRBJ1-2, with D unresolved. The V gene lost 1 base and the J gene lost 3 bases, with 12 bases spanning the gap. Germline V gives CDR1 SEHNR, CDR2 FQNEAQ (reference sequence). The CDR3 is 15 residues long. CDR3 nucleotide sequence: TGTGCCAGCAGCTTAGGACACCGGGCGGACTATGGCTACACCTTC. This sequence encodes CASSLGHRADYGYTF.